What follows is one TCR beta chain and its context. This clone was seen only once. The antigen it recognizes is unknown. Base qualities are not recorded, but no much larger clone differs from it by a single base. The sample carries other DNA sequences with the same CDR3. From the cysteine through the phenylalanine, the CDR3 covers 14 amino acids. Kept here is only the CDR3 DNA, which spans 42 bases and is read in frame from base 1. From the germline V gene, CDR1 is MDHEN and CDR2 is SYDVKM. The V and J ends are trimmed by 6 bases and 4 bases, leaving 13 bases between them. Using the deep immunoSEQ assay, multiplex PCR amplified TCR CDR3 regions from genomic DNA. Extracted genomic DNA from each cell subset was spread evenly across all wells of several immunoSEQ 96-well plates, with each plate serving as a replicate. For sorted subsets, about 200 ng genomic DNA, equal to 25,000 to 35,000 T cell genomes, was loaded into each replicate PCR. The purified libraries were quantified using a Qubit 3.0 fluorometer, sized with a Bioanalyzer 2100, and then quantified again using the KAPA Library Quantification kit. Each immunoSEQ 96-well plate was sequenced on its own single-read 150-cycle Illumina NextSeq 550 flow cell. In the paper's pipeline: Because the immunoSEQ output held only junctional sequences and lacked quality scores, the filtering could not match the filtering applied to full-length reads. Sequences were annotated with PyIR, a Python wrapper for IgBLAST v1.9, using IMGT germline references to assign V/J genes and CDR3. Reads with weak V/J assignments (E-value above 1e-6), missing CDR3, stop codons, out-of-frame junctions, or ambiguous translated residues were removed. V3J clonotypes were defined by identical inferred V gene, J gene, and CDR3 amino acid sequence. The percentage overlap between two repertoires was calculated by dividing the number of shared unique clonotypes by the size of the smaller repertoire. Richness of each repertoire was evaluated using RTK rarefaction, the Chao1 estimator, and Recon v2.1 estimates of unobserved clonotypes. Generation probabilities were computed with OLGA for all TCRbeta clonotypes obtained by the gDNA method from a few donors. TCRdb limited this immuneACCESS table to in-frame rearrangements with V and J called. A share of clones is missing; checked studies link under half to unresolved V genes, and the rest is unexplained. From that table come the V and J calls and clone size; the DNA was used to work out D and trimming. For this sample the table gives some 320,000 clones, of which around 86% were detected only once. Around 16% of the sample is held by the ten biggest clonotypes.

Donors were healthy HIV-negative adults with no recently reported acute infections or vaccinations. Every donor was a Caucasian adult living in Nashville, Tennessee, USA. CD8 memory samples were composed of magnetically selected CD45RO+ cells combined with CCR7-negative CD45RA+ effector memory (TemRA) cells. Blood was obtained by leukapheresis, after which PBMCs were separated by Ficoll-Histopaque density gradient centrifugation and cryopreserved in liquid nitrogen vapor phase. Analytical flow cytometry was used to check the purity and quantity of each magnetically sorted T cell population. Each sorted fraction had its genomic DNA isolated and then quantified by UV absorbance on a Nanodrop 2000c. The data derive from a study of shared clonotypes between healthy human individuals (TCRdb year 2020). For the wider study: The cohort included a few men and two women between 18 and 49 years of age. Per donor, three plates each were used for CD4 naive and CD4 memory, two for CD8 naive, and one for CD8 memory. Blood TCR repertoires of about 5 healthy adults were deeply sequenced to estimate repertoire size and the extent of clonotype sharing between individuals. Libraries were prepared and TCR repertoires were sequenced by different laboratories using diverse techniques, in order to increase sequencing depth and limit assay-specific biases. Per donor, leukapheresis produced somewhere between about 0.94 and 9.5 billion PBMCs. Overall results and qualifications from the work: Naive subsets generally had larger estimated clonotype richness than memory subsets. Incomplete sequencing was indicated by rarefaction of sorted-subset datasets, despite the large sequencing depth. Because the study included a small number of donors, the genetic and exposure-history diversity represented was limited. Pairwise subsampling indicated that sequencing depth was expected to affect the degree of clonotype sharing among donors. Sampling was limited to blood, and TCR repertoires in tissue likely differ from TCR repertoires in blood. Across a few donors, roughly 5.4% of naive CD4, 3% to 3.5% of naive CD8, 2% to 2.5% of memory CD4, and approximately 0.4% of memory CD8 clonotypes were shared. Clonotypes shared by all four sorted-subset donors showed higher generation probabilities than non-shared clonotypes.

Here the chain combines TRBV28 and TRBJ1-5; a tentative D match to TRBD1 spans 6 bases. Source material: memory CD8+ T cells sorted from blood. The label giving this sample's cell subset or site can be read as: CD45RO+ cells pooled with CCR7-negative TemRA cells. This TCR was sampled from a young man in good health. This receptor has the CDR3 CASSPDRRNQPQHF. The DNA is TGTGCCAGCAGCCCGGACAGACGGAATCAGCCCCAGCATTTT.